These 5 T cell receptor beta chains came from one sample sequenced in a study of early T cells in non-severe SARS-CoV-2 infection. MiXCR, applied by TCRdb to the 5' RACE reads, yields one record per CDR3 protein. The table records some 40,000 distinct CDR3 sequences, approximately 12% of them present only once. Material: whole blood. The receptor source for this set is an adult who was a healthcare worker with PCR-confirmed SARS-CoV-2 infection or an uninfected control (not recorded which).

The rearrangement links TRBV29-1 to TRBJ1-1; 7 bases match TRBD1. Germline CDR1 SQVTM, CDR2 ANQGSEA. V shed 6 bases, J shed 8 bases, and the junction held 9 bases outside the gene matches. CDR3 size: 12 residues. The CDR3, as DNA: TGCAGCGTCATAAGGGGGACAGCGGAAGCTTTCTTT. Protein: CSVIRGTAEAFF.

Regarding this clonotype: Germline is not matched at one junction end, which may reflect a read error. This chain connects TRBV6-5 to TRBJ2-2, with D possibly being TRBD2 (5 bases). CDR3 length: 14 amino acids. Germline CDR1 reads MNHEY; CDR2 reads SVGAGI. CDR3 region: CASSYSKGSGELIF. The CDR3 DNA follows: TGTGCCAGCAGTTACTCGAAAGGGTCTGGGGAGCTGATTTTT.

Ten or more counts support this clonotype. The chain recombines TRBV19 with TRBJ2-3, with TRBD2 matching 7 bases. CDR3 size: 15 residues. Germline CDR1 and CDR2: LNHDA and SQIVND (reference sequence). J gave up 3 bases and V 3 bases, and 6 bases lay outside the gene matches. This CDR3 is CASSMAGVTTDTQYF. The CDR3 region has the DNA TGTGCCAGTAGTATGGCGGGAGTAACGACAGATACGCAGTATTTT.

The rearrangement links TRBV15 to TRBJ2-7; D tentatively fits TRBD1 or TRBD2 (6 bases each). V lost 0 bases, J lost 1 base, and 10 bases lay in between. This CDR3 has 15 residues. The germline V gene has CDR1 LNHNV and CDR2 YYDKDF (reference sequence). The CDR3: CATSRDRGASYEQYF. The CDR3 DNA reads as TGTGCCACCAGCAGAGATAGGGGGGCGTCCTACGAGCAGTACTTC.

The rearrangement uses TRBV14 and TRBJ1-3; no definite D call. The CDR3 contains 12 residues. Trimming shortened V by 6 bases and J by 7 bases, and 10 bases separated the two germline ends. From germline, CDR1 is SGHDN and CDR2 FVKESK. Here the CDR3 DNA reads TGTGCCAGCAGTCTAAACGCGAACACCATATATTTT. This sequence encodes CASSLNANTIYF. The variable domain in full, completed from reference TRBV14 and TRBJ1-3, reads EAGVTQFPSHSVIEKGQTVTLRCDPISGHDNLYWYRRVMGKEIKFLLHFVKESKQDESGMPNNRFLAERTGGTYSTLKVQPAELEDSGVYFCASSLNANTIYFGEGSWLTVV.